These 2 T cell receptor beta chains originate from one sample sequenced in a study of technical replicates of blood from a handful of donors. The assay was immunoSEQ multiplex PCR, and TCRdb's table has in-frame clones only and misses some. The sample lists 84,000 or so clones; roughly 93% were seen once. Sequenced: T cells isolated from PBMCs. The source of these receptors is a human donor in good health.

The rearrangement uses TRBV6-1 and TRBJ2-7, with 7 positions matching TRBD1. The CDR3 length is 13 residues. The junction had 4 bases not matched to a gene; V was cut back by 6 bases and J by 2 bases. The V gene's germline CDR1 is MNHNS and CDR2 SASEGT. The CDR3 DNA follows: TGTGCCAGCAGGACAGGGCGCGCCTACGAGCAGTACTTC. Its translation: CASRTGRAYEQYF.

The table lists this clone with a count of one. This sequence joins TRBV5-4 and TRBJ2-7; D is possibly TRBD1 (6 bases). The CDR3 totals 12 residues. Germline CDR1 is SGHNT and CDR2 is YYREEE (reference sequence). V was shortened by 3 bases and J by 5 bases, with 9 bases between the two germline ends. The CDR3 bases are TGTGCCAGCAGCTATGACAGGCACGAGCAGTACTTC. The encoded protein is CASSYDRHEQYF.